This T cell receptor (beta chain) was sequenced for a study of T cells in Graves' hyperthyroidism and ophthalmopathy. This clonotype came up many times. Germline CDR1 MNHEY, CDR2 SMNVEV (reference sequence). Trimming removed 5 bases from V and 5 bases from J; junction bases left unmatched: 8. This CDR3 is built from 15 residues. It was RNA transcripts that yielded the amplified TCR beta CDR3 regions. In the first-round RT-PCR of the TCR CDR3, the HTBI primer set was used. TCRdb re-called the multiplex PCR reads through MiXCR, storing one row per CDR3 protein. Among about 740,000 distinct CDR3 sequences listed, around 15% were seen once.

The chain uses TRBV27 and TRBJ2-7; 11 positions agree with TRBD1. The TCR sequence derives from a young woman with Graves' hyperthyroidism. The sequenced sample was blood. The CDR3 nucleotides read TGTGCCAGCAGTCCCCGTCGGACAGGGGGCAACGAGCAGTACTTC. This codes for CASSPRRTGGNEQYF.